The present T cell receptor beta chain was sequenced within a study of tumor-infiltrating lymphocytes in primary liver carcinoma. This clonotype was recorded a few times. A much larger clone differs by one base, so this may be a read error. TCR beta cDNA was reverse-transcribed from roughly 0.45 ug of total RNA. The reaction used a constant-region primer and ProtoScript II reverse transcriptase. Construction of TCR beta libraries relied on three successive nested multiplex PCR rounds employing slightly modified ARM-PCR. Amplification in the first two PCR rounds was performed using TRBV1-TRBV30 forward primers and a C-beta reverse primer for around 10 cycles each. MiXCR, run by TCRdb on the multiplex PCR reads, gives a single entry per CDR3 protein. The repertoire holds about 320,000 distinct CDR3 sequences, with around three fifths as singletons. The CDR3 is made up of 15 amino acids. Germline V gives CDR1 MNHEY, CDR2 SVGAGI.

For blood RNA, unsorted whole blood served as the source, and germline DNA was extracted too. Chronic HBV infection, untreated so far, was present in the patients. The receptor's source is a man aged 35 to 55 with primary liver carcinoma and hepatitis B virus infection. Sequencing was performed on peripheral blood. This chain uses TRBV6-5 with TRBJ2-1; the match to TRBD2 covers 15 bases. For the CDR3, the DNA is TGTGCCAGCAGTTACTCCGGACTAGCGGGAGGGGAGCAGCTCTTC. Translating it yields CASSYSGLAGGEQLF.